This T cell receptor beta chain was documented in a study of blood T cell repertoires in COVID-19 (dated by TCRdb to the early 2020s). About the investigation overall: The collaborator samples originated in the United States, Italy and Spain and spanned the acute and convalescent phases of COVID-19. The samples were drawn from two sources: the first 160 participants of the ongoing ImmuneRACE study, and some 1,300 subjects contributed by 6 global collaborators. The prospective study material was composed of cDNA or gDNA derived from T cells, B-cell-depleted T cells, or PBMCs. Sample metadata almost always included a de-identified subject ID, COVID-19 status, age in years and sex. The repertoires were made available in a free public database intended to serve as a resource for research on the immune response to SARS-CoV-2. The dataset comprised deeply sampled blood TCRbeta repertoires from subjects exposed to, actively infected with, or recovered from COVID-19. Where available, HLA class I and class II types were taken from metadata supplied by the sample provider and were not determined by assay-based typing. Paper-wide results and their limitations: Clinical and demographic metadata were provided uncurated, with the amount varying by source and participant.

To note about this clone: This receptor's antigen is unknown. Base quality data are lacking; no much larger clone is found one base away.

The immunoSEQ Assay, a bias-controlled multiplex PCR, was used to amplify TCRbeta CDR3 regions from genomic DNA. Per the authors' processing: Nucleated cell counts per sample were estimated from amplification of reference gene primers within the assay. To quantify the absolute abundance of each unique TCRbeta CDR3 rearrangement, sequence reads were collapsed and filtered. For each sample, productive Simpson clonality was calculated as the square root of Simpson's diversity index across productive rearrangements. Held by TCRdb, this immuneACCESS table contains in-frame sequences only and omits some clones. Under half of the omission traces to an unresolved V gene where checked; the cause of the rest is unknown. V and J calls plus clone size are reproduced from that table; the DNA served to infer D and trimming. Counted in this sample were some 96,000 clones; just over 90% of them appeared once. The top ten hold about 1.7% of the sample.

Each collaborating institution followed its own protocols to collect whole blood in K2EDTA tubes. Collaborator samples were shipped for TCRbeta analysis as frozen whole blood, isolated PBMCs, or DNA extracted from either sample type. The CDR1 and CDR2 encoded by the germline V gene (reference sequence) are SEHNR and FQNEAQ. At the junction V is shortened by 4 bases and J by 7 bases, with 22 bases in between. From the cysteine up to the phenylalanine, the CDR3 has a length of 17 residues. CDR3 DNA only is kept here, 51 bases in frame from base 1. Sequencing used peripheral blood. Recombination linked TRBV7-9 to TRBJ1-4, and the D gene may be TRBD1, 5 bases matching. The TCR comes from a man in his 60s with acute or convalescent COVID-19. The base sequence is TGTGCCAGCAGCTCGGTTAGGGGTTCCTTGGGCGGTGAAAAACTGTTTTTT. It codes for CASSSVRGSLGGEKLFF.